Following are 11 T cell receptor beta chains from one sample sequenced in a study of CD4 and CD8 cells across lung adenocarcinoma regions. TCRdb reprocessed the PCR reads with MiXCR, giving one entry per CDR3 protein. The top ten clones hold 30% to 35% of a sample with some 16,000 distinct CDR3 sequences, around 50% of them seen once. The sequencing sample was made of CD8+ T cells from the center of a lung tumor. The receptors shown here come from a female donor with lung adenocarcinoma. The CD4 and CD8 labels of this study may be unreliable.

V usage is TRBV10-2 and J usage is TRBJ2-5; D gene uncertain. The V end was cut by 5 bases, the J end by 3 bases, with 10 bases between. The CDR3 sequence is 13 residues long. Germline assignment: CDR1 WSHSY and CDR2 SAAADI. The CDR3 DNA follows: TGCGCCAGCAGTCTTTTGGTGGAAGAGACCCAGTACTTC. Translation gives CASSLLVEETQYF.

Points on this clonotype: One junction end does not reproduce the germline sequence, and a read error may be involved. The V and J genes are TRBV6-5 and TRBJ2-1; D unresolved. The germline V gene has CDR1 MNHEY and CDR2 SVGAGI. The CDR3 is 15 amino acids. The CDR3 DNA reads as TGTGCCAGCAGTTTAGGATGGAGTGTTTCCCCAACCCAGTTCTTT. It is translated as CASSLGWSVSPTQFF.

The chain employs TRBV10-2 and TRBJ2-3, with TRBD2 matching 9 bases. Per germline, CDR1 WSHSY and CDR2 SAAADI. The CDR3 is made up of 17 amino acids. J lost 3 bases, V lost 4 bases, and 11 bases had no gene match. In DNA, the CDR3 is TGCGCCAGCAGTGCCCCTCCGGGACTAGCTGGAACAGATACGCAGTATTTT. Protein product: CASSAPPGLAGTDTQYF.

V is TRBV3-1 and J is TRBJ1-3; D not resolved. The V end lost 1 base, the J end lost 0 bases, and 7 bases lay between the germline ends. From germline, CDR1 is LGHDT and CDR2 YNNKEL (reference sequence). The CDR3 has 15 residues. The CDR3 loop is CASSQVGSSGNTIYF. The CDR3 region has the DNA TGTGCCAGCAGCCAAGTCGGGAGCTCTGGAAACACCATATATTTT.

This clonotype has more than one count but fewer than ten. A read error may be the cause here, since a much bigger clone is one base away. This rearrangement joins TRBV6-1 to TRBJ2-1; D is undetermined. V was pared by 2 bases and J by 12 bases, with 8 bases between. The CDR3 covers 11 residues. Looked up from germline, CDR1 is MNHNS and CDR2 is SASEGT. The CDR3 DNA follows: TGTGCCAGCAGTGAACATGCAGGGCAGTTCTTC. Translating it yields CASSEHAGQFF.

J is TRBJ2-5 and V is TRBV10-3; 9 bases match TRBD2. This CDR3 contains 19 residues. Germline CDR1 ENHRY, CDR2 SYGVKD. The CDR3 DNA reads TGTCCCTGGGGTTTTTCTTCGGGTCTCGAGCGGGGGGACACAGAGACCCAGTACTTC. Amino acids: CPWGFSSGLERGDTETQYF.

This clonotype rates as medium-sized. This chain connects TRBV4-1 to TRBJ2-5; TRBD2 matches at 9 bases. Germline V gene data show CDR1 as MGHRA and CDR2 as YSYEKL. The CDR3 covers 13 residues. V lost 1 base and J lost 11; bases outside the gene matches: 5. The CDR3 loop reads CASSQVLAGRQYF. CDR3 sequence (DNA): TGCGCCAGCAGCCAAGTCCTAGCGGGGAGGCAGTACTTC.

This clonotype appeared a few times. The CDR3 sequence: CASWGPSPAGGGNEQFF. CDR3 DNA sequence: TGTGCCAGCTGGGGCCCCAGCCCCGCGGGGGGCGGCAATGAGCAGTTCTTC. V is TRBV6-1 and J is TRBJ2-1; 8 nucleotides match TRBD2. The V gene's germline CDR1 is MNHNS and CDR2 SASEGT. The length of the CDR3 is 17 residues. Trimming took 8 bases from V and 6 from J; bases not matched to a gene: 18.

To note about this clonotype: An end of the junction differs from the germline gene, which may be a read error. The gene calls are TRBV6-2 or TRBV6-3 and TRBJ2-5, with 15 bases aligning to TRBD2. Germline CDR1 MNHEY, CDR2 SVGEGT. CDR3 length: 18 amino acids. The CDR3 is CASTDGGLAGGDQDTQYF. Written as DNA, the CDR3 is TGTGCCAGCACCGACGGGGGACTAGCGGGGGGTGACCAAGATACGCAGTATTTC.

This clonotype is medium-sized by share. The CDR3 reads CASRAQAGANVLTF. Written as DNA, the CDR3 is TGTGCCAGCAGGGCCCAGGCTGGGGCCAACGTCCTGACTTTC. The chain carries TRBV6-5 and TRBJ2-6; D gene ambiguous. This CDR3 contains 14 residues. From germline, CDR1 is MNHEY and CDR2 SVGAGI. Trimming stripped 6 bases from V and 2 bases from J, with 8 bases between.

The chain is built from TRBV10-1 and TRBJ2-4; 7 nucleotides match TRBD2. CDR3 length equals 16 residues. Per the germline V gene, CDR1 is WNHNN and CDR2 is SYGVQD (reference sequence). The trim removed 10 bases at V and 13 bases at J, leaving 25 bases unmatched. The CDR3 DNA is TGCGCCATCAGGGTTTGGGGGGGGAGTGCCACACATACGCAGTACTTC. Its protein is CAIRVWGGSATHTQYF.